This T cell receptor beta chain was sequenced during a study of patients and donors after allogeneic stem cell transplantation. The CDR3 runs 14 residues. Germline lookup yields CDR1 DFQATT and CDR2 SNEGSKA (reference sequence). V was pared by 3 bases and J by 4 bases, with 5 bases of the junction left unmatched. TCRdb called the RT-PCR reads again in MiXCR, with one record for every CDR3 protein. The sample has about 960,000 distinct CDR3 sequences; 18% are singletons. The sample consisted of blood, either unsorted or a sorted T cell fraction (not recorded which). The genes are TRBV20-1 and TRBJ2-5, with 10 bases aligning to TRBD2. The origin of this receptor is a human donor who was either an allogeneic HSCT recipient or a stem cell or donor lymphocyte infusion donor (not recorded which). It is not recorded whose cells these are; they may come from a transplant donor. CDR3 loop: CSASQRGGPETQYF. The DNA of the CDR3 is TGCAGTGCTAGTCAGCGGGGGGGCCCAGAGACCCAGTACTTC.